This TCR beta chain was obtained from a study of CD8 T cells in ankylosing spondylitis. Notes on the study in general: CD8+ cells made up the disease-linked clones, which were relatively rare in peripheral blood.

Many counts were recorded for this clonotype. The antigen is unknown. After removal of 5 bases from V and 8 bases from J, the junction contained 9 bases not matched to a gene. Germline assignment: CDR1 MNHEY and CDR2 SMNVEV (reference sequence). The CDR3 totals 14 residues. TCRdb analysed the 5' RACE reads with MiXCR anew, one entry per CDR3 protein. The data contain around 130,000 distinct CDR3 sequences, approximately 6.8% of them singletons. What was sequenced was blood, either unsorted or a sorted T cell fraction (not recorded which). The chain couples TRBV27 to TRBJ1-2, with 9 bases that match TRBD1. This clonotype originated in a male donor with ankylosing spondylitis or in good health (not recorded which). The CDR3 is CASSRGQGLFGYTF. CDR3 bases: TGTGCCAGCAGTAGAGGACAGGGGTTGTTCGGCTACACCTTC.